The next 29 T cell receptor beta chains were all read from a single sample in a study of cytomegalovirus exposure and HLA in healthy donors. Both 60 Vbeta primers and 13 Jbeta primers went into the PCR. The method was immunoSEQ multiplex PCR; TCRdb's version includes in-frame clones alone and lacks a portion of them. Found here are tens of thousands of clones; the top ten clones hold over 4%. The sequenced sample consisted of PBMCs. Receptors originate from a woman in her thirties or forties in good health and CMV-seropositive.

The V gene is TRBV5-1, the J gene TRBJ2-3, with a possible D match to TRBD2 (6 bases). In germline, CDR1 is SGHRS, CDR2 YFSETQ. V was clipped by 0 bases and J by 2 bases, with 10 bases between them. The CDR3 totals 15 residues. The chain's CDR3 is CASSLGDFYTDTQYF. In DNA, the CDR3 is TGCGCCAGCAGCTTGGGGGACTTCTACACAGATACGCAGTATTTT.

In DNA form, the CDR3 reads TGTGCCAGCTTTACCGGGACTAGCTCGGTTGAGCAGTTCTTC. It is translated as CASFTGTSSVEQFF. The rearrangement links TRBV6-1 to TRBJ2-1; 9 bases map to TRBD2. Germline assignment: CDR1 MNHNS and CDR2 SASEGT. V lost 8 bases and J lost 9; bases outside the gene matches: 11. This CDR3 region has 14 residues.

V gene TRBV6-5 combines with J gene TRBJ2-2; 7 bases align to TRBD1. With 2 bases clipped from V and 2 bases from J, the junction kept 2 bases outside the gene matches. CDR3 length: 15 amino acids. The germline gives CDR1 MNHEY, CDR2 SVGAGI. The CDR3 is CASSYGTENTGELFF. As DNA, the CDR3 is TGTGCCAGCAGTTACGGGACAGAAAACACCGGGGAGCTGTTTTTT.

The gene calls are TRBV9 and TRBJ1-6; possible D gene TRBD1, 6 bases. With 4 bases removed from V and 7 bases from J, the gap between germline ends came to 18 bases. Germline values: CDR1 SGDLS, CDR2 YYNGEE. This CDR3 is 16 amino acids long. The CDR3 sequence: CASSPPRGSENSPLHF. For the CDR3, the DNA is TGTGCCAGCAGCCCCCCAAGGGGGTCCGAGAATTCACCCCTCCACTTT.

The CDR3: CASSIYQDTDTQYF. The CDR3 nucleotides read TGTGCCAGTAGTATTTATCAGGACACAGATACGCAGTATTTT. The V and J genes are TRBV19 and TRBJ2-3, with D unresolved. This CDR3 spans 14 amino acids. V lost 3 bases and J 2 bases, leaving 9 bases between the germline ends. Germline CDR1 LNHDA, CDR2 SQIVND (reference sequence).

Regarding this clone: A junction boundary mismatches the germline segment, possibly from a read error. At the DNA level, this CDR3 is encoded by other sequences in the same sample as well. The CDR3, as DNA: TGCGCCAGCAGCTACCGACAGGGGCTCCAAGAGACCCAGTACTTC. It translates to CASSYRQGLQETQYF. The chain is built from TRBV7-9 and TRBJ2-5, with 8 bases lining up with TRBD1. The CDR3 totals 15 residues. The germline V gene has CDR1 SEHNR and CDR2 FQNEAQ (reference sequence).

The genes are TRBV5-1 and TRBJ2-7; TRBD2 matches 11 bases. V lost 0 bases, J lost 2 bases, and 7 bases stayed unmatched. Germline V gene sequence: CDR1 SGHRS, CDR2 YFSETQ. The length of the CDR3 is 17 residues. CDR3 protein: CASSLEASGRLAYEQYF. In nucleotides, the CDR3 is TGCGCCAGCAGCTTGGAGGCTAGCGGGAGGCTGGCCTACGAGCAGTACTTC. The full variable domain, with the rest looked up from reference TRBV5-1 and TRBJ2-7, is KAGVTQTPRYLIKTRGQQVTLSCSPISGHRSVSWYQQTPGQGLQFLFEYFSETQRNKGNFPGRFSGRQFSNSRSEMNVSTLELGDSALYLCASSLEASGRLAYEQYFGPGTRLTVT.

The rearrangement links TRBV7-3 to TRBJ2-1; 12 bases align to TRBD2. From germline, CDR1 is SGHTA and CDR2 FQGTGA. This CDR3 has 15 residues. V lost 6 bases, J lost 5 bases, and 5 bases stayed unmatched. The CDR3 here is CASRTGLAGHNEQFF. In DNA, the CDR3 is TGTGCCAGCAGAACCGGACTAGCGGGACACAATGAGCAGTTCTTC.

This chain links TRBV4-1 with TRBJ2-2; 8 bases are a match to TRBD2. The junction had 9 bases not matched to a gene; V was cut back by 3 bases and J by 6 bases. Germline CDR1 is MGHRA and CDR2 is YSYEKL. The CDR3 runs 16 residues. This CDR3 is CASSHPGLGLAGELFF. The CDR3 bases are TGCGCCAGCAGCCATCCGGGACTAGGTCTCGCCGGGGAGCTGTTTTTT.

The chain links TRBV18 to TRBJ2-7; a possible D gene is TRBD1 (6 bases). Germline loops: CDR1 KGHSH, CDR2 LQKENI. This CDR3 is 15 amino acids long. The V gene lost 8 bases and the J gene lost 4 bases, with 21 bases spanning the gap. The CDR3 coding sequence is TGTGCCAGCGAATCACAGACAGGAAGAGGTTACGAGCAGTACTTC. This codes for CASESQTGRGYEQYF.

The genes are TRBV2 and TRBJ2-7; D possibly corresponds to TRBD2 (5 bases). This CDR3 has 13 amino acids. Germline V gives CDR1 SNHLY, CDR2 FYNNEI. V gave up 8 bases and J gave up 2 bases, with 13 bases separating them. CDR3 in amino acids: CASHDGNTYEQYF. The DNA of the CDR3 is TGTGCCAGCCATGACGGGAACACCTACGAGCAGTACTTC.

The DNA of the CDR3 is TGTGCCAGCCAGCCGGGACAGGGCTCCTACGAGCAGTACTTC. This translates into CASQPGQGSYEQYF. The chain employs TRBV5-4 and TRBJ2-7, with 9 bases matching TRBD1. In germline, CDR1 is SGHNT, CDR2 YYREEE (reference sequence). The CDR3 runs to 14 residues. The ends lost 7 bases at V and 0 bases at J; junction bases unmatched: 5.

The chain joins TRBV19 to TRBJ2-6; TRBD2 is a possible D gene (5 bases). V shed 4 bases and J shed 2 bases, with 9 bases lying between them. This CDR3 region has 15 residues. Germline V CDR1 and CDR2: LNHDA, SQIVND (reference sequence). The chain's CDR3 is CASSRGRAGANVLTF. The CDR3 coding sequence is TGTGCCAGTAGTAGAGGGCGGGCTGGGGCCAACGTCCTGACTTTC.

The chain combines TRBV6-5 with TRBJ1-4; D remains ambiguous. The CDR3 has 13 residues. V shed 0 bases and J shed 8 bases, with 7 bases lying between them. The germline V gene has CDR1 MNHEY and CDR2 SVGAGI. The CDR3 protein is CASSYSRGEKLFF. Written as DNA, the CDR3 is TGTGCCAGCAGTTACTCGAGAGGAGAAAAACTGTTTTTT.

V gene TRBV7-2 combines with J gene TRBJ2-7; 7 bases line up with TRBD2. Unmatched junction bases numbered 4, after V lost 3 bases and J lost 2 bases. Germline V lookup: CDR1 SGHTA, CDR2 FQGNSA. The CDR3 loop spans 14 amino acids. The CDR3 reads CASSFRLATYEQYF. The CDR3 DNA is TGTGCCAGCAGCTTCCGACTAGCCACCTACGAGCAGTACTTC.

The V call is TRBV29-1, the J call TRBJ2-7, with 9 bases matching TRBD1. The germline V gene has CDR1 SQVTM and CDR2 ANQGSEA. This CDR3 has 13 residues. The V segment lost 6 bases and the J segment 1 base; nucleotides outside the gene matches: 4. As DNA, the CDR3 is TGCAGCGTCGGACAGGGGACTTCCTACGAGCAGTACTTC. Protein: CSVGQGTSYEQYF.

The chain carries TRBV2 and TRBJ1-5; possible D gene TRBD1, 5 bases. The CDR3 is 14 amino acids. CDR1 and CDR2 (germline): SNHLY, FYNNEI. The V end lost 2 bases, the J end lost 3 bases, and 8 bases lay between the germline ends. The chain's CDR3 is CASSEQGTNQPQHF. CDR3 DNA sequence: TGTGCCAGCAGTGAACAGGGTACCAATCAGCCCCAGCATTTT.

The chain is built from TRBV6-1 and TRBJ1-6; 10 bases align to TRBD1. Germline V gives CDR1 MNHNS, CDR2 SASEGT. The CDR3 loop spans 15 amino acids. V shed 6 bases, J shed 4 bases, and the junction held 3 bases outside the gene matches. DNA for the CDR3: TGTGCCAGCAGAGGACAGGGGGGGTATAATTCACCCCTCCACTTT. This sequence encodes CASRGQGGYNSPLHF.

The rearrangement uses TRBV9 and TRBJ2-2; tentatively, D is TRBD1 (6 bases). Trimming shortened V by 6 bases and J by 6 bases, and 18 bases separated the two germline ends. Germline assignment: CDR1 SGDLS and CDR2 YYNGEE. CDR3 length equals 15 residues. The CDR3 loop reads CASNRDTSTAGELFF. The CDR3 nucleotides are TGTGCCAGCAACCGGGACACGTCGACCGCCGGGGAGCTGTTTTTT.

The chain couples TRBV28 to TRBJ2-5; 11 bases align to TRBD1. The J segment lost 5 bases and the V segment lost 7 bases, leaving 12 bases of the junction unmatched. The germline V gene has CDR1 MDHEN and CDR2 SYDVKM. The CDR3 runs to 16 residues. CDR3 DNA: TGTGCCAGCACCATAGGACAGGGGGCCGGGGGGGAGACCCAGTACTTC. It translates to CASTIGQGAGGETQYF.

CDR3 sequence reads: CAWRETANTEAFF. DNA of the CDR3: TGTGCCTGGAGGGAGACAGCGAACACTGAAGCTTTCTTT. The rearrangement links TRBV30 to TRBJ1-1; D may be TRBD1 (5 bases). This CDR3 comprises 13 residues. CDR1 and CDR2 (germline): GTSNPN, SVGIG (reference sequence). V lost 3 bases and J 1 base, leaving 9 bases between the germline ends.

This sequence joins TRBV27 and TRBJ2-1; D is possibly TRBD2 (5 bases). Germline loops: CDR1 MNHEY, CDR2 SMNVEV (reference sequence). The CDR3 runs to 11 residues. V lost 4 bases to trimming and J lost 15 bases, with 13 bases between them. CDR3 protein: CASSSRGLLFF. As DNA, the CDR3 is TGTGCCAGCAGTTCCCGGGGTCTGCTGTTCTTC.

The chain recombines TRBV19 with TRBJ2-2; TRBD2 matches 9 bases. Germline trimming cut 4 bases from V and 4 bases from J; bases unmatched to any gene: 7. This CDR3 region has 16 residues. Germline V gene data show CDR1 as LNHDA and CDR2 as SQIVND (reference sequence). In DNA form, the CDR3 reads TGTGCCAGTAGTAGTAGCGGGAGCGGGAGCACCGGGGAGCTGTTTTTT. It specifies CASSSSGSGSTGELFF.

The chain combines TRBV5-1 with TRBJ1-6; D possibly corresponds to TRBD1 (6 bases). The V and J ends lost 0 bases and 6 bases respectively, with 7 bases between them. CDR1 is SGHRS, CDR2 YFSETQ, per germline. The CDR3 runs 14 residues. The CDR3 loop reads CASSLDRVNSPLHF. In nucleotides, the CDR3 is TGCGCCAGCAGCTTGGACAGGGTTAATTCACCCCTCCACTTT.

The chain has TRBV28 and TRBJ1-1; D is perhaps TRBD1 (6 bases). Trimming took 6 bases from V and 4 from J, leaving 21 bases between them. CDR1 and CDR2 (germline): MDHEN, SYDVKM. CDR3 length: 16 residues. The CDR3 region has the DNA TGTGCCAGCAGAAGTAACAACCCAGGACAGTTCACTGAAGCTTTCTTT. It yields the protein CASRSNNPGQFTEAFF.

The chain recombines TRBV11-3 with TRBJ2-5; no reliable D call. CDR3 length: 14 amino acids. Germline lookup yields CDR1 SGHNT and CDR2 YENEEA. Trimming removed 5 bases from V and 1 base from J, with 11 bases in between. CDR3: CASSPYSGQETQYF. Written as DNA, the CDR3 is TGTGCCAGCAGCCCTTATAGTGGCCAAGAGACCCAGTACTTC. The whole variable domain, filled in from reference TRBV11-3 and TRBJ2-5, reads EAGVVQSPRYKIIEKKQPVAFWCNPISGHNTLYWYLQNLGQGPELLIRYENEEAVDDSQLPKDRFSAERLKGVDSTLKIQPAELGDSAVYLCASSPYSGQETQYFGPGTRLLVL.

The rearrangement uses TRBV7-6 and TRBJ2-7; D remains unclear. The CDR3 is 11 amino acids. Germline CDR1 and CDR2: SGHVS and FNYEAQ. V shed 8 bases and J shed 3 bases, with 8 bases lying between them. This chain's CDR3 is CASGTSYEQYF. Here the CDR3 DNA reads TGTGCCAGCGGTACAAGCTACGAGCAGTACTTC.

The rearrangement uses TRBV7-2 and TRBJ1-2, with D maybe TRBD1 (6 bases). Per the germline V gene, CDR1 is SGHTA and CDR2 is FQGNSA. The V gene lost 2 bases and the J gene lost 6 bases, with 13 bases spanning the gap. The CDR3 covers 14 residues. CDR3 in DNA: TGTGCCAGCAGCTTATTTAAGGGGGGGGATGGCTACACCTTC. This gives the protein CASSLFKGGDGYTF.

V gene TRBV18 combines with J gene TRBJ1-5; D not resolved. The CDR3 has 14 residues. Trimming left V 0 bases short and J 1 base short, with 4 bases between. Germline CDR1 is KGHSH and CDR2 is LQKENI. The CDR3 protein is CASSPPGSNQPQHF. Here the CDR3 DNA reads TGTGCCAGCTCACCACCCGGGAGCAATCAGCCCCAGCATTTT. Supplemented by reference TRBV18 and TRBJ1-5, the full variable domain reads NAGVMQNPRHLVRRRGQEARLRCSPMKGHSHVYWYRQLPEEGLKFMVYLQKENIIDESGMPKERFSAEFPKEGPSILRIQQVVRGDSAAYFCASSPPGSNQPQHFGDGTRLSIL.